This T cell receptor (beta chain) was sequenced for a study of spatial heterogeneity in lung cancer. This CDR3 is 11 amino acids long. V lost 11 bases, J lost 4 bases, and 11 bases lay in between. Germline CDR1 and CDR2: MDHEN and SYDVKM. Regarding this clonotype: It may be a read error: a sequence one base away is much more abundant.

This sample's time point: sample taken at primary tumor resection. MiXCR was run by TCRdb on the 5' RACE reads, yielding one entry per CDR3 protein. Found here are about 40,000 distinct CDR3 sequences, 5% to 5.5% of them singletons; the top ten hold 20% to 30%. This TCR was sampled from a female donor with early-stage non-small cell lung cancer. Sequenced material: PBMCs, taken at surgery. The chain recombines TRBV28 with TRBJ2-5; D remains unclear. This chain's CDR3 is CAGKSVETQYF. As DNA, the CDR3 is TGTGCCGGCAAGAGCGTAGAGACCCAGTACTTC.